This TCR beta chain emerged from a study of blood T cell repertoires in COVID-19. Study in general: Acute and convalescent COVID-19 samples came from the United States, Italy and Spain.

Clones were sequenced by immunoSEQ multiplex PCR, and TCRdb holds only the in-frame ones, with some missing. This table has approximately 100,000 clones, roughly 88% appearing once. CDR1 and CDR2 from the germline V gene are SEHNR and FQNEAQ (reference sequence). This CDR3 contains 15 residues. V dropped 7 bases and J dropped 5; count of bases not matched to a gene: 8. The rearrangement uses TRBV7-9 and TRBJ2-4; TRBD2 aligns across 10 bases. The origin of this receptor is an elderly woman with active or convalescent COVID-19. Sequencing was done on a sample of peripheral blood. The CDR3 reads CASKGSGREENIQYF. CDR3 coding DNA: TGTGCCAGCAAGGGAAGCGGGAGGGAAGAAAACATTCAGTACTTC.